These 13 T cell receptor beta chains came from one sample sequenced in a study of blood T cell repertoires in COVID-19. TCRdb keeps only in-frame clones here, not all; method: immunoSEQ multiplex PCR. The repertoire has about 230,000 clones, roughly 80% of them found once; the top ten carry roughly 7%. The sequencing input was peripheral blood. The receptors here all came from a woman between 45 and 65 years old with acute or convalescent COVID-19.

The chain combines TRBV5-6 with TRBJ2-4; 7 bases line up with TRBD1. V dropped 3 bases and J dropped 6; count of bases not matched to a gene: 12. The CDR3 covers 16 residues. Germline loops: CDR1 SGHDT, CDR2 YYEEEE. The CDR3 sequence: CASSSTKTGRINIQYF. The CDR3 nucleotides are TGTGCCAGCAGCTCCACCAAGACAGGGCGGATAAACATTCAGTACTTC.

The rearrangement links TRBV9 to TRBJ2-1; 8 bases match TRBD2. The germline V gene encodes CDR1 SGDLS and CDR2 YYNGEE. The CDR3 contains 15 residues. V lost 0 bases, J lost 10 bases, and 9 bases stayed unmatched. The CDR3 is CASSVDGSGAGEQFF. Here the CDR3 DNA reads TGTGCCAGCAGCGTAGATGGTAGCGGGGCAGGGGAGCAGTTCTTC. The full variable domain, rest sourced from reference TRBV9 and TRBJ2-1, is DSGVTQTPKHLITATGQRVTLRCSPRSGDLSVYWYQQSLDQGLQFLIQYYNGEERAKGNILERFSAQQFPDLHSELNLSSLELGDSALYFCASSVDGSGAGEQFFGPGTRLTVL.

The chain joins TRBV24-1 to TRBJ2-7, with TRBD1 matching over 7 bases. The germline V gene has CDR1 KGHDR and CDR2 SFDVKD. V shed 3 bases and J 2 bases; nucleotides not matched to a gene: 12. The CDR3 totals 17 residues. CDR3 protein: CATSDGRTGDNAYEQYF. DNA for the CDR3: TGTGCCACCAGTGATGGAAGGACAGGTGATAATGCCTACGAGCAGTACTTC.

This clone was seen a handful of times. This chain joins TRBV12-3 or TRBV12-4 and TRBJ1-1; D gene uncertain. There are 11 residues in the CDR3. V lost 10 bases to trimming and J lost 3 bases, with 9 bases between them. CDR3 amino acids: CATREDTEAFF. CDR3 bases: TGTGCCACGAGGGAGGACACTGAAGCTTTCTTT.

The rearrangement joins TRBV27 to TRBJ1-4; D is unclear. With 3 bases removed from V and 12 bases from J, the gap between germline ends came to 20 bases. Germline values: CDR1 MNHEY, CDR2 SMNVEV (reference sequence). This CDR3 has 15 amino acids. CDR3 sequence (DNA): TGTGCCAGCAGTTTGTTCGTGCCGGATCAAGGAGAACTGTTTTTT. Translating gives CASSLFVPDQGELFF.

This clone showed up just a few times. The chain has TRBV18 and TRBJ2-2, with 7 nucleotides matching TRBD1. This CDR3 is built from 14 residues. V lost 5 bases to trimming and J lost 6 bases; unmatched junction nucleotides: 6. Per the germline V gene, CDR1 is KGHSH and CDR2 is LQKENI. Written as DNA, the CDR3 is TGTGCCAGCTCATTCGAACAGGGGCCCGGGGAGCTGTTTTTT. It yields the protein CASSFEQGPGELFF. Based on the CDR3 plus reference TRBV18 and TRBJ2-2, the full variable domain is NAGVMQNPRHLVRRRGQEARLRCSPMKGHSHVYWYRQLPEEGLKFMVYLQKENIIDESGMPKERFSAEFPKEGPSILRIQQVVRGDSAAYFCASSFEQGPGELFFGEGSRLTVL.

V is TRBV5-4 and J is TRBJ2-3, with 10 nucleotides matching TRBD2. The CDR3 is made up of 17 amino acids. Germline lookup yields CDR1 SGHNT and CDR2 YYREEE (reference sequence). Losses at the gene ends were 4 bases for V and 1 base for J; bases not matched to a gene: 9. CDR3 DNA: TGTGCCAGCAGCAACGGTGCCGGGACTAGCGGCACAGATACGCAGTATTTT. It translates to CASSNGAGTSGTDTQYF.

This clone has just one count. The gene calls are TRBV30 and TRBJ1-3; a weak D match, TRBD1 (5 bases). The CDR3 contains 13 residues. V gave up 2 bases and J gave up 6 bases, with 11 bases separating them. Germline CDR1 reads GTSNPN; CDR2 reads SVGIG (reference sequence). CDR3 nucleotides: TGTGCCTGGAGTCACAGCAGGGCAAACACCATATATTTT. Its protein is CAWSHSRANTIYF.

Remarks on this clone: The same CDR3 arises from other DNA sequences in this sample as well. The V call is TRBV3-1 (or the pseudogene TRBV3-2), the J call TRBJ2-7, with D tentatively TRBD1 (5 bases). With 2 bases removed from V and 6 bases from J, the gap between germline ends came to 8 bases. Per the germline V gene, CDR1 is LGHDT and CDR2 is YNNKEL (reference sequence). The CDR3 has 12 residues. CDR3 region: CASSQTGTEQYF. The CDR3 DNA is TGTGCCAGCAGCCAAACAGGTACCGAGCAGTACTTC.

V usage is TRBV11-2 and J usage is TRBJ2-5; the D gene is possibly TRBD1 (5 bases). CDR1 and CDR2 from the germline V gene are SGHAT and FQNNGV. The CDR3 contains 15 residues. V lost 0 bases and J lost 3, with 11 bases in between. This chain's CDR3 is CASSLDQGSKETQYF. Here the CDR3 DNA reads TGTGCCAGCAGCTTAGATCAGGGCAGCAAAGAGACCCAGTACTTC.

The rearrangement joins TRBV6-5 to TRBJ1-4; unclear D gene. V lost 8 bases and J lost 7, with 14 bases in between. This CDR3 has 13 amino acids. Germline lookup yields CDR1 MNHEY and CDR2 SVGAGI. The CDR3 coding sequence is TGTGCCAGCCGCCGACAAGTATCTGAAAAACTGTTTTTT. It codes for CASRRQVSEKLFF.

The chain uses TRBV3-1 (or the pseudogene TRBV3-2) and TRBJ2-7; D is possibly TRBD1 (5 bases). Germline V gene lookup returns CDR1 LGHDT and CDR2 YNNKEL (reference sequence). Trimming stripped 4 bases from V and 2 bases from J, with 15 bases between. CDR3 length equals 15 residues. The CDR3 reads CASSLSPGLTYEQYF. Here the CDR3 DNA reads TGTGCCAGCAGCCTGAGTCCAGGGTTGACCTACGAGCAGTACTTC.

The gene calls are TRBV6-2 or TRBV6-3 and TRBJ1-2; no definite D call. This CDR3 contains 13 residues. The V gene's germline CDR1 is MNHEY and CDR2 SVGEGT. Trimming pared 3 bases from V and 2 bases from J, leaving 7 bases between. The CDR3 DNA reads TGTGCCAGCAGTTATGAGGGAAACTATGGCTACACCTTC. Translation: CASSYEGNYGYTF.